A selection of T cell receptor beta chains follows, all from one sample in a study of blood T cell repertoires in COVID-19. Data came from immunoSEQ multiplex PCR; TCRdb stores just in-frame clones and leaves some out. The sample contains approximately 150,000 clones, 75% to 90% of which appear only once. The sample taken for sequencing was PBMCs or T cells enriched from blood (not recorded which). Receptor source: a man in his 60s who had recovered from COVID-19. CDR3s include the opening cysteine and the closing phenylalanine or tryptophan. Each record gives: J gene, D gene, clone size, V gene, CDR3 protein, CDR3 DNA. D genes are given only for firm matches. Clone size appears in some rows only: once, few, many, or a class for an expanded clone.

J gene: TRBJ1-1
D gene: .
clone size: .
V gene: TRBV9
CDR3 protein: CASSVAEGTEAFF
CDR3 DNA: TGTGCCAGCAGCGTAGCAGAGGGTACTGAAGCTTTCTTT

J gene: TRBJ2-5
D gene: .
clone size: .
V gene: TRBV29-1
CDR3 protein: CSVGPGTQYF
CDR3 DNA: TGCAGCGTTGGTCCGGGGACCCAGTACTTC

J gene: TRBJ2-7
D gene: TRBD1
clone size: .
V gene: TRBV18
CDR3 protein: CASSPLGQGALSDRQYF
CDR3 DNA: TGTGCCAGCTCACCACTTGGACAGGGGGCCTTATCAGACCGGCAGTACTTC

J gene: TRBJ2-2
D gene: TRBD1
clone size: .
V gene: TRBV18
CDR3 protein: CASSPRDSGTGELFF
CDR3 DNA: TGTGCCAGCTCACCACGGGACAGTGGGACCGGGGAGCTGTTTTTT

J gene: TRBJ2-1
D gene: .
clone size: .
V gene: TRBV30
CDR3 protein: CAWSVGVYNEQFF
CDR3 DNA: TGTGCCTGGAGTGTAGGGGTCTACAATGAGCAGTTCTTC

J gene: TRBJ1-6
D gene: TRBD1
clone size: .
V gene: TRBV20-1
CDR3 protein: CSASRAQGARNSPLHF
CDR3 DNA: TGCAGTGCTAGTCGTGCTCAGGGGGCGCGGAATTCACCCCTCCACTTT

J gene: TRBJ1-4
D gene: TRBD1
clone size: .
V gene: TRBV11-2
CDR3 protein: CASSLEVHGGQLNEKLFF
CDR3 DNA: TGTGCCAGCAGCTTGGAGGTGCACGGGGGACAGCTTAATGAAAAACTGTTTTTT

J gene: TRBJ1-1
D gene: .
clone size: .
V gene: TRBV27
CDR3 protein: CASSLFRETEAFF
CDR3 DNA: TGTGCCAGCAGTTTATTCCGGGAAACTGAAGCTTTCTTT

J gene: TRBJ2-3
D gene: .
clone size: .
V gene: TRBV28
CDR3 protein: CASSSSVITSTDTQYF
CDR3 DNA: TGTGCCAGCAGTTCCTCCGTGATTACTAGCACAGATACGCAGTATTTT

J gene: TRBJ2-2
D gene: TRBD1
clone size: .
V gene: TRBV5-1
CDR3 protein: CASRSPGQGTGELFF
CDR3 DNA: TGCGCCAGCAGGTCTCCGGGACAGGGTACCGGGGAGCTGTTTTTT

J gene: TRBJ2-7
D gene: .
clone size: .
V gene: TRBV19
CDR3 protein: CASSPRYSYEQYF
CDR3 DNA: TGTGCCAGTAGTCCCAGGTACTCCTACGAGCAGTACTTC

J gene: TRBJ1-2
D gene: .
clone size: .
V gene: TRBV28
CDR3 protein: CASSTPGLDYGYTF
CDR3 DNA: TGTGCCAGCAGTACACCGGGACTTGACTATGGCTACACCTTC

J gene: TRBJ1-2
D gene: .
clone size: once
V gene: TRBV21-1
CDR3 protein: CASSKRQLGYGYTF
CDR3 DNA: TGTGCCAGCAGCAAGCGACAGTTGGGCTATGGCTACACCTTC

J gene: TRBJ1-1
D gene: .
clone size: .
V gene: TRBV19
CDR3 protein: CASNPGGITEAFF
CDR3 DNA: TGTGCCAGCAACCCCGGGGGAATCACTGAAGCTTTCTTT

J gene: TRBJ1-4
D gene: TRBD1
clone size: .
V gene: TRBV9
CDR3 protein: CASSPRGQGHEKLFF
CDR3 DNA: TGTGCCAGCAGCCCGAGGGGACAGGGCCATGAAAAACTGTTTTTT

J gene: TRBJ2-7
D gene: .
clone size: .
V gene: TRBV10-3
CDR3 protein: CAIVSATYEQYF
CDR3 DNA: TGTGCCATCGTTAGCGCAACCTACGAGCAGTACTTC

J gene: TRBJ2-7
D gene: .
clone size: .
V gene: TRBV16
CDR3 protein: CASSQTTQVGQYF
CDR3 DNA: TGTGCCAGCAGCCAGACTACCCAGGTAGGGCAGTACTTC

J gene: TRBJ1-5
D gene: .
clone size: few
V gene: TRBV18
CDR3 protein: CASSQDMASNQPQHF
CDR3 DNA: TGTGCCAGCTCACAAGATATGGCTAGCAATCAGCCCCAGCATTTT

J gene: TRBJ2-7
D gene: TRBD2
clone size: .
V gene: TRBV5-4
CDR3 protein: CASRPRGRAEDRDEQYF
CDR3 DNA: TGTGCCAGCAGGCCCCGGGGGAGGGCGGAGGATAGAGACGAGCAGTACTTC

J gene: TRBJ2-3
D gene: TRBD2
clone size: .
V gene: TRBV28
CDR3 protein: CASSLEGGPDTQYF
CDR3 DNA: TGTGCCAGCAGTTTGGAGGGAGGGCCAGATACGCAGTATTTT

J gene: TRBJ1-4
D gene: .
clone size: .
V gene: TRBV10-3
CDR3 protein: CAISPTQGSNEKLFF
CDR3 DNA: TGTGCCATCAGCCCGACCCAGGGATCTAATGAAAAACTGTTTTTT

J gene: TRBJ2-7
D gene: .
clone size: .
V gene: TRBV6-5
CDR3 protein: CASSPYSGAAYEQYF
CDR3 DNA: TGTGCCAGCAGTCCCTACTCCGGAGCTGCCTACGAGCAGTACTTC

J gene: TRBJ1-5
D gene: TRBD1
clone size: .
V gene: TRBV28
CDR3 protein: CASYSRGSNQPQHF
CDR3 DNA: TGTGCCAGCTACTCCAGGGGGAGCAATCAGCCCCAGCATTTT

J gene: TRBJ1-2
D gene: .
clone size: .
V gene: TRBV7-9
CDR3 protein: CASSASSSGGYTF
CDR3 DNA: .

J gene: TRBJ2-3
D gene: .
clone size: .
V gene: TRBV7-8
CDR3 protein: CASSFAADTQYF
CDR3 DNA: TGTGCCAGCAGCTTTGCGGCAGATACGCAGTATTTT

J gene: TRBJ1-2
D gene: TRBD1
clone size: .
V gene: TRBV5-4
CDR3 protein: CASRLPGQGAPGGYTF
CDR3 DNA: TGTGCCAGCAGATTACCGGGACAGGGGGCGCCTGGTGGCTACACCTTC

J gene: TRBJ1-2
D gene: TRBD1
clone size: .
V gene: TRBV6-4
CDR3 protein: CASSETGTGDYGYTF
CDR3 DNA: TGTGCCAGCAGCGAAACCGGGACAGGGGACTATGGCTACACCTTC

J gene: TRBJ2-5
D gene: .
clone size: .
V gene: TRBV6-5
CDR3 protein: CASSTARGRRETQYF
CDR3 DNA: TGTGCCAGCAGTACCGCGCGGGGCCGCAGGGAGACCCAGTACTTC

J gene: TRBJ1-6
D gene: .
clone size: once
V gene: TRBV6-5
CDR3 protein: CASYWTMDSPLHF
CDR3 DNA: TGTGCCAGCTACTGGACTATGGATTCACCCCTCCACTTT

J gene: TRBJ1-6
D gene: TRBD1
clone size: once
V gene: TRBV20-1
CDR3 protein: CSASGQGNNSPLHF
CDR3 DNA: TGCAGTGCTAGTGGACAGGGGAACAATTCACCCCTCCACTTT

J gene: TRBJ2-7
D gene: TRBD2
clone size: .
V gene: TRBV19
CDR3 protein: CASSIGVSGLYEQYF
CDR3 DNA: TGTGCCAGTAGTATAGGTGTTAGCGGGCTCTACGAGCAGTACTTC

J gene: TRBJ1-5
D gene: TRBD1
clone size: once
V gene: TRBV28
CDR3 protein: CASQDIFRGTQHF
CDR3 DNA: TGTGCCTCCCAAGACATTTTCAGGGGGACCCAGCATTTT

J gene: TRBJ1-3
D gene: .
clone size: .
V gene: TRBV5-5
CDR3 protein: CASSHQGGAGNTIYF
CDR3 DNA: TGTGCCAGCAGCCACCAAGGGGGAGCTGGAAACACCATATATTTT

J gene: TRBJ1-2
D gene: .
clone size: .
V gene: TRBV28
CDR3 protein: CASSLSYGYTF
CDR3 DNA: TGTGCCAGCAGCCTCAGTTACGGCTACACCTTC

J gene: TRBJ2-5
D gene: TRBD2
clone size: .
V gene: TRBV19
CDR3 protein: CASTGGETQYF
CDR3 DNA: TGTGCCAGTACGGGGGGGGAGACCCAGTACTTC

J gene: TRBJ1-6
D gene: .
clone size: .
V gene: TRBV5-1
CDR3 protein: CASSLDGQGNSPLHF
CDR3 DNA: TGCGCCAGCAGCTTGGATGGCCAGGGCAATTCACCCCTCCACTTT

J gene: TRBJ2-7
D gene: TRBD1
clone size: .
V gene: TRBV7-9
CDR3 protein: CASSWGQRPYEQYF
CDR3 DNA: TGTGCCAGCAGCTGGGGACAGAGACCCTACGAGCAGTACTTC

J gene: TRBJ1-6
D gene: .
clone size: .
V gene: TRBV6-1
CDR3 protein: CASSELPPSVLTKNSPLHF
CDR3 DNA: TGTGCCAGCAGTGAACTCCCCCCGTCAGTTCTCACTAAAAATTCACCCCTCCACTTT

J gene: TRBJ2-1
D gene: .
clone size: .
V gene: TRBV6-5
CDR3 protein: CAGRRSVDHNEQFF
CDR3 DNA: TGTGCCGGTAGGAGAAGCGTAGATCACAATGAGCAGTTCTTC

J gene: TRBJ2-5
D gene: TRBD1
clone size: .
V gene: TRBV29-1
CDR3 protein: CSAGRDRGRGETQYF
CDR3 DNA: TGCAGCGCCGGAAGGGACAGGGGAAGAGGGGAGACCCAGTACTTC

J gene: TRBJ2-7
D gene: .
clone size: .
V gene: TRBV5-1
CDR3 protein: CASSLAPGINYEQYF
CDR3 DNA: TGCGCCAGCAGCTTGGCCCCAGGGATTAACTACGAGCAGTACTTC

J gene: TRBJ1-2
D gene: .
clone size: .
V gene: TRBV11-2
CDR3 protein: CASSLWVGDTGYTF
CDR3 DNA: TGTGCCAGCAGCTTATGGGTGGGAGACACTGGCTACACCTTC

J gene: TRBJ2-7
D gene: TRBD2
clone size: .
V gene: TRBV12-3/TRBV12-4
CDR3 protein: CATNLAGDTKQYF
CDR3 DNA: TGTGCCACCAACCTAGCGGGGGATACGAAGCAGTACTTC

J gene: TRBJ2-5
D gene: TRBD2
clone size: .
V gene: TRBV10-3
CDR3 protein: CAISLADQETQYF
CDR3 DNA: TGTGCCATCAGCCTAGCGGATCAAGAGACCCAGTACTTC

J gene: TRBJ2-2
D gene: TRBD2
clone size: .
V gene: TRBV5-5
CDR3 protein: CATGTSGGAPGELFF
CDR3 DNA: TGTGCCACCGGGACTAGCGGGGGGGCACCCGGGGAGCTGTTTTTT

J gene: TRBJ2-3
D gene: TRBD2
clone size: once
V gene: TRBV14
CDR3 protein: CASSHKAGVSTDTQYF
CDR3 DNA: TGTGCCAGCAGCCATAAGGCGGGAGTGAGCACAGATACGCAGTATTTT

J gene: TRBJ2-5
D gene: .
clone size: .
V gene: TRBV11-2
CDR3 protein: CASSAIVETQYF
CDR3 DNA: TGTGCCAGCAGCGCCATAGTGGAGACCCAGTACTTC

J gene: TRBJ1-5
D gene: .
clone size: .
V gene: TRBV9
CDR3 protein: CASSVGDFGQPQHF
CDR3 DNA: TGTGCCAGCAGCGTAGGAGATTTTGGTCAGCCCCAGCATTTT

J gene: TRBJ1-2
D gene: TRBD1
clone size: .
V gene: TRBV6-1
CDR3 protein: CASSSRTGPGGYTF
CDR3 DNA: TGTGCCAGCAGCAGCAGGACAGGGCCGGGCGGCTACACCTTC

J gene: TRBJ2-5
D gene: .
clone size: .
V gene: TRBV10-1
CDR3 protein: CASSGRETQYF
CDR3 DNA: TGCGCCAGCAGCGGGAGAGAGACCCAGTACTTC

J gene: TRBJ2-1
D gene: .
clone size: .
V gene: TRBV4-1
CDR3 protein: CASSQDPGGYEQFF
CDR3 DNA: TGCGCCAGCAGCCAAGATCCAGGGGGGTATGAGCAGTTCTTC